The 15 T cell receptor beta chains below were found in one sample sequenced in a study of T-cell reconstitution after alpha-beta-depleted transplantation in children (dated by TCRdb to the mid-2010s). The method was PCR. Sequencing was carried out with an Illumina HiSeq 2500. To normalize quantification of the TCRbeta repertoire, the TCR libraries were built with molecular barcoding that relied on unique molecular identifiers. TCRdb reworked the public reads: Q25 trimming with fastp, MiXCR clone assembly, productive beta chains retained. Records with the same CDR3 protein are collapsed into one entry carrying the most frequent genes and DNA. The sample table lists 350,000 to 450,000 distinct CDR3 sequences, 13% of them with a count of one. Of the sample, approximately 4.2% is held by the ten largest clones. Specimen: PBMCs, collected from the stem cell graft. These receptors were collected from a human donor who donated a stem cell graft to a child with Fanconi anemia.

V gene TRBV7-2 combines with J gene TRBJ2-1; 10 positions agree with TRBD2. The CDR3 is made up of 16 amino acids. With 4 bases clipped from V and 9 bases from J, the junction kept 12 bases outside the gene matches. Per germline, CDR1 SGHTA and CDR2 FQGNSA. The CDR3 sequence is CASSSPRAGGPGEQFF. CDR3 DNA: TGTGCCAGCAGCTCGCCACGAGCGGGGGGGCCGGGTGAGCAGTTCTTC.

This clonotype was found a few times. The chain employs TRBV20-1 and TRBJ2-3; 9 bases map to TRBD2. This CDR3 is built from 13 residues. J lost 0 bases, V lost 7 bases, and 2 bases had no gene match. The germline V gene has CDR1 DFQATT and CDR2 SNEGSKA (reference sequence). CDR3: CSVAGESTDTQYF. CDR3 nucleotide sequence: TGCAGTGTAGCGGGGGAAAGCACAGATACGCAGTATTTT.

The rearrangement links TRBV15 to TRBJ1-3, with D perhaps TRBD1 (5 bases). Trimming removed 6 bases at V and 0 bases at J, with 12 bases between. The CDR3 runs to 15 residues. CDR1 is LNHNV and CDR2 is YYDKDF in the germline V gene (reference sequence). The CDR3 DNA sequence: TGTGCCACCAGTCGCCCCCAGGGCTCTGGAAACACCATATATTTT. The encoded protein is CATSRPQGSGNTIYF.

This clonotype was counted a few times. The chain combines TRBV10-2 with TRBJ1-2; D is undetermined. V was pared by 3 bases and J by 2 bases, with 7 bases between. Germline CDR1 WSHSY, CDR2 SAAADI. This CDR3 contains 13 residues. The CDR3 nucleotides are TGCGCCAGCAGTGATCTACAGAACTATGGCTACACCTTC. Encoded protein: CASSDLQNYGYTF.

The chain has TRBV11-2 and TRBJ2-7; D is ambiguous. The CDR3 spans 13 residues. V was shortened by 4 bases and J by 3 bases, with 10 bases between the two germline ends. Per the germline V gene, CDR1 is SGHAT and CDR2 is FQNNGV. DNA for the CDR3: TGTGCCAGCAGCTCCGGGCTACTCTACGAGCAGTACGTC. It is translated as CASSSGLLYEQYV.

The chain employs TRBV10-2 and TRBJ2-2, with 8 nucleotides matching TRBD1. CDR3 size: 16 residues. Germline V gives CDR1 WSHSY, CDR2 SAAADI. V dropped 7 bases and J dropped 1; count of bases not matched to a gene: 8. The DNA of the CDR3 is TGCGCCAGCATTAAGATCGGGACAGGGAACACCGGGGAGCTGTTTTTT. Residues: CASIKIGTGNTGELFF.

This clonotype was picked up many times. The rearrangement joins TRBV5-1 to TRBJ2-3; D is perhaps TRBD2 (5 bases). The CDR3 is 14 residues long. With 0 bases removed from V and 6 bases from J, the gap between germline ends came to 11 bases. In germline, CDR1 is SGHRS, CDR2 YFSETQ. CDR3 sequence: CASSLGVSGDTQYF. The CDR3 DNA is TGCGCCAGCAGCTTGGGGGTTTCGGGGGATACGCAGTATTTT. The full variable domain, completed using reference TRBV5-1 and TRBJ2-3, is KAGVTQTPRYLIKTRGQQVTLSCSPISGHRSVSWYQQTPGQGLQFLFEYFSETQRNKGNFPGRFSGRQFSNSRSEMNVSTLELGDSALYLCASSLGVSGDTQYFGPGTRLTVL.

The chain employs TRBV9 and TRBJ2-7; D is possibly TRBD2 (6 bases). The length of the CDR3 is 14 residues. Germline loops: CDR1 SGDLS, CDR2 YYNGEE. Trimming pared 3 bases from V and 1 base from J, leaving 11 bases between. The DNA for the CDR3 is TGTGCCAGCAGCGGGGGCGGGATTTCCTACGAGCAGTACTTC. It specifies CASSGGGISYEQYF.

This clonotype has only a few counts. The chain links TRBV20-1 to TRBJ2-3, with 9 bases lining up with TRBD2. The V segment lost 2 bases and the J segment 4 bases; nucleotides outside the gene matches: 10. Germline V CDR1 and CDR2: DFQATT, SNEGSKA (reference sequence). This CDR3 has 16 amino acids. The CDR3 region has the DNA TGCAGTGCTAGACCCCCGGGACTAGCATTTGCAGATACGCAGTATTTT. It encodes CSARPPGLAFADTQYF.

CDR3 nucleotide sequence: TGTGCCAGCAGCCAATCCATCCTAGCGGAAGAGTACTTC. Protein: CASSQSILAEEYF. The gene calls are TRBV4-2 and TRBJ2-5, with 7 bases identical to TRBD2. The CDR3 runs 13 residues. The V gene end was trimmed by 2 bases and the J gene end by 12 bases; junction bases not matched to a gene: 9. From germline, CDR1 is LGHNA and CDR2 YNFKEQ.

This clonotype was detected many times. CDR3 coding DNA: TGTGCCATCAGCCCAGGGGACACTGAAGCTTTCTTT. Protein product: CAISPGDTEAFF. V is TRBV10-3 and J is TRBJ1-1; weak D call: TRBD1 (6 bases). V was cut by 6 bases and J by 3 bases, with 8 bases left in between. The germline gives CDR1 ENHRY, CDR2 SYGVKD. There are 12 residues in the CDR3.

This clonotype was recorded at least ten times. The gene calls are TRBV20-1 and TRBJ2-2, with D hard to call. This CDR3 is 14 amino acids long. CDR1 and CDR2 (germline): DFQATT, SNEGSKA (reference sequence). V dropped 0 bases and J dropped 2 bases, with 7 bases sitting between them. The DNA of the CDR3 is TGCAGTGCTAGAGAGCTGGGTAACACCGGGGAGCTGTTTTTT. Protein sequence: CSARELGNTGELFF.

This clonotype was counted ten times or more. The CDR3 DNA reads TGCGCCAGCAGCCCCGGGACGGGAGGAAACACCATATATTTT. Translated: CASSPGTGGNTIYF. The V call is TRBV5-1, the J call TRBJ1-3; D might be TRBD1 (5 bases). V gave up 4 bases and J gave up 4 bases, with 12 bases separating them. This CDR3 has 14 residues. Germline V gene data show CDR1 as SGHRS and CDR2 as YFSETQ.

This clonotype has only a few counts. The gene calls are TRBV27 and TRBJ1-2, with 7 bases that match TRBD1. V lost 3 bases and J lost 2; bases outside the gene matches: 3. The CDR3 loop spans 14 amino acids. The germline V gene encodes CDR1 MNHEY and CDR2 SMNVEV (reference sequence). The CDR3 region has the DNA TGTGCCAGCAGTTTCGGGGGACAGAACTATGGCTACACCTTC. Its protein product is CASSFGGQNYGYTF.

This clonotype has a count of ten or more. The chain has TRBV12-3 or TRBV12-4 and TRBJ2-7; no clear D. Trimming removed 6 bases at V and 3 bases at J, with 6 bases between. This CDR3 contains 11 residues. CDR3 residues: CASRGYYEQYF. The CDR3 DNA is TGTGCCAGCAGGGGGTACTACGAGCAGTACTTC.